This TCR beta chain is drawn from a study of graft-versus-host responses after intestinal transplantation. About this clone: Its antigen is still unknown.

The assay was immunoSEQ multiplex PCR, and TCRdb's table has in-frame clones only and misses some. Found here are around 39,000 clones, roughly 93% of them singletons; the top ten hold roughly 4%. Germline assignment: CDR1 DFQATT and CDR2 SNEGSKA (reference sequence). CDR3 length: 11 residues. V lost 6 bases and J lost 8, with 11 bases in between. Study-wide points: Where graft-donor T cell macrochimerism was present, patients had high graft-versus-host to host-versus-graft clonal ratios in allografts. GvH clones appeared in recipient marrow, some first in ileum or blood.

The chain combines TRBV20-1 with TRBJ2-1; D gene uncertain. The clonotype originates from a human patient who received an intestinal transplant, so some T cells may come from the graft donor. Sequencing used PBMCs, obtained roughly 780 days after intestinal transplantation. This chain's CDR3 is CSAVIRYEQFF. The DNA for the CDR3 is TGCAGTGCCGTCATACGGTATGAGCAGTTCTTC.